Presented here are 26 T cell receptor beta chains from one specimen sequenced in a study of shared clonotypes between healthy human individuals. Measured with immunoSEQ multiplex PCR; TCRdb has only the in-frame clones, and not every one. The table records 450,000 to 500,000 clones, about 82% of them present only once. What was sequenced was PBMCs. Receptors originate from a woman in her 40s in good health. Some clones in this sample may be carry-over from other donors' samples.

V and J are TRBV4-1 and TRBJ2-5, with a weak D call TRBD1 (6 bases). The CDR3 is 12 amino acids. Looked up from germline, CDR1 is MGHRA and CDR2 is YSYEKL. V was shortened by 4 bases and J by 4 bases, with 7 bases between the two germline ends. This CDR3 reads CASSRGGETQYF. Here the CDR3 DNA reads TGCGCCAGCAGCCGAGGGGGAGAGACCCAGTACTTC.

As concerns this clone: A far bigger clonotype differs at one base, so this is likely a read error. Other DNA sequences of this sample code for an identical CDR3. The chain has TRBV5-1 and TRBJ2-6; unclear D gene. Trimming cost V 0 bases and J 4 bases, with 5 bases left between them. The CDR3 length is 14 residues. Germline loops: CDR1 SGHRS, CDR2 YFSETQ. DNA of the CDR3: TGCGCCAGCAGCTTGGTCGAGGGGGCCAACGTCCTGACTTTC. Its translation is CASSLVEGANVLTF. Supplemented by reference TRBV5-1 and TRBJ2-6, the full variable domain reads KAGVTQTPRYLIKTRGQQVTLSCSPISGHRSVSWYQQTPGQGLQFLFEYFSETQRNKGNFPGRFSGRQFSNSRSEMNVSTLELGDSALYLCASSLVEGANVLTFGAGSRLTVL.

This chain uses TRBV6-1 with TRBJ1-1; possible D gene TRBD1, 6 bases. The CDR3 runs 14 residues. Germline assignment: CDR1 MNHNS and CDR2 SASEGT. V was clipped by 10 bases and J by 4 bases, with 19 bases between them. CDR3 sequence (DNA): TGTGCCATTCACAGGGTTGGGGTAAGCACTGAAGCTTTCTTT. This codes for CAIHRVGVSTEAFF.

Concerning this clone itself: A single base is all that separates this from a far larger clone, so a read error is likely. The V and J genes are TRBV30 and TRBJ2-5, with TRBD2 as a possible D gene (5 bases). The J call could be wrong; TRBJ2-7 is a better fit for the DNA end. CDR1 and CDR2 from the germline V gene are GTSNPN and SVGIG (reference sequence). The CDR3 sequence is 12 residues long. The CDR3 nucleotides are TGTGCCTGGTCGCAGGACTGCTACGAGCAGTACTTC. Protein sequence: CAWSQDCYEQYF.

The chain is built from TRBV7-9 and TRBJ2-1, with TRBD2 identical over 13 bases. Germline CDR1 SEHNR, CDR2 FQNEAQ (reference sequence). Trimming took 4 bases from V and 3 from J; bases not matched to a gene: 6. CDR3 length: 17 amino acids. The DNA of the CDR3 is TGTGCCAGCAGCTCGTCCCGGACTAGCGGGAGCTACAATGAGCAGTTCTTC. Residues: CASSSSRTSGSYNEQFF.

This clone appeared many times. This chain connects TRBV5-1 to TRBJ1-2; D is unresolved. There are 14 residues in the CDR3. Trimming left V 2 bases short and J 4 bases short, with 12 bases between. Germline V gene sequence: CDR1 SGHRS, CDR2 YFSETQ. The CDR3 sequence: CASSLIPSAYGYTF. The CDR3 nucleotides read TGCGCCAGCAGCTTAATACCCTCAGCCTATGGCTACACCTTC.

The chain employs TRBV6-5 and TRBJ2-2; D may be TRBD1 or TRBD2 (5 bases each). The CDR3 length is 15 residues. Germline loops: CDR1 MNHEY, CDR2 SVGAGI. Between the trimmed V and J ends, which lost 5 bases and 2 bases, there was a span of 12 bases. CDR3 sequence reads: CASSTRDGNTGELFF. CDR3 coding DNA: TGTGCCAGCAGTACCCGGGACGGAAACACCGGGGAGCTGTTTTTT.

V gene TRBV11-2 combines with J gene TRBJ1-5; 7 nucleotides line up with TRBD1. V was clipped by 5 bases and J by 3 bases; unmatched bases: 4. CDR3 length equals 14 residues. Looked up from germline, CDR1 is SGHAT and CDR2 is FQNNGV. Here the CDR3 DNA reads TGTGCCAGCAGCGAACAGGGGAACAATCAGCCCCAGCATTTT. It encodes CASSEQGNNQPQHF.

The V and J genes are TRBV5-4 and TRBJ2-1; a weak D match, TRBD1 (5 bases). The CDR3 is made up of 12 amino acids. Trimming took off 4 bases at V and 5 bases at J, with 7 bases between the two ends. The germline CDR1 and CDR2 sequences are SGHNT and YYREEE (reference sequence). The chain's CDR3 is CASSQGNNEQFF. DNA of the CDR3: TGTGCCAGCAGCCAGGGCAACAATGAGCAGTTCTTC.

The chain recombines TRBV7-2 with TRBJ2-1; TRBD1 agrees at 10 bases. The CDR3 loop spans 15 amino acids. The trim removed 6 bases at V and 1 base at J, leaving 3 bases unmatched. CDR1 and CDR2 (germline): SGHTA, FQGNSA. The CDR3 DNA sequence: TGTGCCAGCAGACCGGGACAGGGGTCCTACAATGAGCAGTTCTTC. It codes for CASRPGQGSYNEQFF. Using reference TRBV7-2 and TRBJ2-1 for the parts outside the CDR3, the full variable domain is GAGVSQSPSNKVTEKGKDVELRCDPISGHTALYWYRQSLGQGLEFLIYFQGNSAPDKSGLPSDRFSAERTGGSVSTLTIQRTQQEDSAVYLCASRPGQGSYNEQFFGPGTRLTVL.

The V call is TRBV5-1, the J call TRBJ2-6; D is unclear. V gave up 4 bases and J gave up 4 bases, with 9 bases separating them. There are 14 residues in the CDR3. The germline V gene has CDR1 SGHRS and CDR2 YFSETQ. The chain's CDR3 is CASSPSVGANVLTF. The DNA for the CDR3 is TGCGCCAGCAGCCCGTCTGTGGGGGCCAACGTCCTGACTTTC.

J is TRBJ2-7 and V is TRBV10-2; D is possibly TRBD1 or TRBD2 (5 bases each). Germline CDR1 and CDR2: WSHSY and SAAADI. There are 14 residues in the CDR3. V lost 3 bases and J 0 bases, leaving 9 bases between the germline ends. The CDR3 sequence: CASSDWGYSYEQYF. DNA of the CDR3: TGCGCCAGCAGTGATTGGGGGTACTCCTACGAGCAGTACTTC.

This clone appeared a few times. The DNA for the CDR3 is TGTGCCAGCAGCTCCACTCGGACTAGCGGGAACACCGGGGAGCTGTTTTTT. Translated, it gives CASSSTRTSGNTGELFF. The J gene is TRBJ2-2, the V gene TRBV7-9; 10 nucleotides match TRBD2. Germline V gene lookup returns CDR1 SEHNR and CDR2 FQNEAQ (reference sequence). This CDR3 comprises 17 residues. Trimming removed 4 bases from V and 1 base from J; junction bases left unmatched: 6.

This clone was seen only a few times. The chain joins TRBV19 to TRBJ1-1; no firm D call. The CDR3 is made up of 14 amino acids. Trimming removed 8 bases from V and 0 bases from J, with 13 bases in between. Germline V gives CDR1 LNHDA, CDR2 SQIVND (reference sequence). CDR3 DNA: TGTGCCAGTGGGATTGGGCTTATGAACACTGAAGCTTTCTTT. Translating it yields CASGIGLMNTEAFF. Using reference TRBV19 and TRBJ1-1 for the parts outside the CDR3, the full variable domain is DGGITQSPKYLFRKEGQNVTLSCEQNLNHDAMYWYRQDPGQGLRLIYYSQIVNDFQKGDIAEGYSVSREKKESFPLTVTSAQKNPTAFYLCASGIGLMNTEAFFGQGTRLTVV.

Only a few counts were recorded for this clone. The chain uses TRBV7-9 and TRBJ1-2; perhaps TRBD1 as D (6 bases). This CDR3 region has 13 residues. Trimming took off 3 bases at V and 4 bases at J, with 9 bases between the two ends. CDR1 is SEHNR and CDR2 is FQNEAQ in the germline V gene (reference sequence). The CDR3 coding sequence is TGTGCCAGCAGCTTCTTACAGGGCTATGGCTACACCTTC. Protein: CASSFLQGYGYTF.

Comment on this clone: A much larger clone differs from this one at a single base, so this may be a read error. V and J are TRBV29-1 and TRBJ1-1; TRBD1 is a possible D gene (5 bases). The CDR3 covers 16 residues. V lost 4 bases and J 6 bases, leaving 24 bases between the germline ends. Germline loops: CDR1 SQVTM, CDR2 ANQGSEA. This CDR3 reads CSVGSGILRAYAEAFF. The CDR3 coding sequence is TGCAGCGTTGGGTCGGGGATCCTCAGGGCCTACGCTGAAGCTTTCTTT.

This chain connects TRBV27 to TRBJ2-7, with 8 bases aligning to TRBD2. The CDR3 has 17 residues. After removal of 5 bases from V and 0 bases from J, the junction contained 12 bases not matched to a gene. Germline V gene data show CDR1 as MNHEY and CDR2 as SMNVEV (reference sequence). CDR3 DNA sequence: TGTGCCAGCAGTCCATATCGGGGGGGCGGGAACTCCTACGAGCAGTACTTC. This gives the protein CASSPYRGGGNSYEQYF.

The chain couples TRBV7-9 to TRBJ1-1; 9 bases line up with TRBD1. From germline, CDR1 is SEHNR and CDR2 FQNEAQ (reference sequence). This CDR3 region has 15 residues. V lost 3 bases and J lost 2; bases outside the gene matches: 4. The CDR3 nucleotides read TGTGCCAGCAGCTTCTGGGACAGGGTTAACACTGAAGCTTTCTTT. Translating it yields CASSFWDRVNTEAFF.

V and J are TRBV25-1 and TRBJ1-2, with D possibly matching TRBD1 (6 bases). The CDR3 extends over 14 amino acids. V was trimmed by 0 bases and J by 8 bases, leaving 13 bases between them. Germline assignment: CDR1 MGHDK and CDR2 SYGVNS. The CDR3 nucleotides read TGTGCCAGCAGTGAATATGGTGAGGGGGAAGGCTACACCTTC. Translation: CASSEYGEGEGYTF.

The rearrangement uses TRBV18 and TRBJ1-3, with D perhaps TRBD1 (6 bases). The germline V gene has CDR1 KGHSH and CDR2 LQKENI. The V gene lost 4 bases and the J gene lost 1 base, with 14 bases spanning the gap. The length of the CDR3 is 16 residues. CDR3 in amino acids: CASSLRRDNSGNTIYF. The CDR3 DNA is TGTGCCAGCTCACTCCGCCGGGACAATTCTGGAAACACCATATATTTT. Together with reference TRBV18 and TRBJ1-3, the CDR3 gives the full variable domain: NAGVMQNPRHLVRRRGQEARLRCSPMKGHSHVYWYRQLPEEGLKFMVYLQKENIIDESGMPKERFSAEFPKEGPSILRIQQVVRGDSAAYFCASSLRRDNSGNTIYFGEGSWLTVV.

The gene calls are TRBV29-1 and TRBJ1-1; 7 bases map to TRBD1. Germline values: CDR1 SQVTM, CDR2 ANQGSEA. V shed 3 bases and J 0 bases; nucleotides not matched to a gene: 4. This CDR3 has 14 amino acids. CDR3 region: CSVESQGVNTEAFF. In DNA, the CDR3 is TGCAGCGTTGAGAGTCAGGGGGTGAACACTGAAGCTTTCTTT.

This clone came up once. The chain carries TRBV28 and TRBJ2-1, with TRBD2 matching over 8 bases. V shed 2 bases, J shed 2 bases, and the junction held 2 bases outside the gene matches. The germline V gene has CDR1 MDHEN and CDR2 SYDVKM. The CDR3 is 15 residues long. CDR3 bases: TGTGCCAGCAGTTTACACGGGGGGGCCTACAATGAGCAGTTCTTC. It specifies CASSLHGGAYNEQFF.

V is TRBV27 and J is TRBJ2-7; 10 positions match TRBD2. V shed 5 bases and J 3 bases; nucleotides not matched to a gene: 7. The CDR3 has 15 amino acids. Germline V gene lookup returns CDR1 MNHEY and CDR2 SMNVEV (reference sequence). The CDR3 DNA reads as TGTGCCAGCAGTGTTCGACTAGCGGGCCTCTACGAGCAGTACTTC. Encoded protein: CASSVRLAGLYEQYF.

V is TRBV9 and J is TRBJ2-5, with 7 bases fitting TRBD1. Germline V gene sequence: CDR1 SGDLS, CDR2 YYNGEE. V lost 1 base, J lost 4 bases, and 7 bases stayed unmatched. This CDR3 spans 15 amino acids. The CDR3 sequence: CASSVRWGQRETQYF. The CDR3 DNA is TGTGCCAGCAGCGTAAGGTGGGGACAGAGAGAGACCCAGTACTTC.

V usage is TRBV30 and J usage is TRBJ2-1; TRBD1 is a possible D gene (6 bases). The CDR3 is 13 residues long. The V and J ends lost 8 bases and 5 bases respectively, with 16 bases between them. Looked up from germline, CDR1 is GTSNPN and CDR2 is SVGIG (reference sequence). DNA for the CDR3: TGTGCCGCTGACCGGACAGCCCACAATGAGCAGTTCTTC. It codes for CAADRTAHNEQFF. Full variable domain (missing parts from reference TRBV30 and TRBJ2-1): SQTIHQWPATLVQPVGSPLSLECTVEGTSNPNLYWYRQAAGRGLQLLFYSVGIGQISSEVPQNLSASRPQDRQFILSSKKLLLSDSGFYLCAADRTAHNEQFFGPGTRLTVL.

The J gene is TRBJ2-1, the V gene TRBV7-8; no clear D gene. Germline CDR1 is SGHVS and CDR2 is FQNEAQ. The CDR3 totals 12 residues. Trimming removed 5 bases at V and 8 bases at J, with 10 bases between. The chain's CDR3 is CASSPGRDEQFF. The CDR3 bases are TGTGCCAGCAGCCCTGGACGGGATGAGCAGTTCTTC.